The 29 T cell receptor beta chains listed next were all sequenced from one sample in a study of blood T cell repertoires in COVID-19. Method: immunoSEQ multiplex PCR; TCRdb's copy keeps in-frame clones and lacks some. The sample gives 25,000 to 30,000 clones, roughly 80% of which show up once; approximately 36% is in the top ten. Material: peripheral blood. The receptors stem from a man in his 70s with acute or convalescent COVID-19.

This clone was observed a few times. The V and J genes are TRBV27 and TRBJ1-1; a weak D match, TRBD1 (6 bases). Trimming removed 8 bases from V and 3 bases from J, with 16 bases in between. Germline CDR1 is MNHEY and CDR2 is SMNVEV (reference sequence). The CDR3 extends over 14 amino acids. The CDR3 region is CASANGRGYTEAFF. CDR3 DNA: TGTGCCAGCGCTAATGGCAGGGGCTACACTGAAGCTTTCTTT.

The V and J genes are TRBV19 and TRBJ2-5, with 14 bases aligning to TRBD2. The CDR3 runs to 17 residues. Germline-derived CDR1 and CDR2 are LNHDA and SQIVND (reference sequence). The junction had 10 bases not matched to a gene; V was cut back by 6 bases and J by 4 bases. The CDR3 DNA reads TGTGCCAGTAGCCGGACTAGCGGGGGGCCCCAGAGAGAGACCCAGTACTTC. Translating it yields CASSRTSGGPQRETQYF.

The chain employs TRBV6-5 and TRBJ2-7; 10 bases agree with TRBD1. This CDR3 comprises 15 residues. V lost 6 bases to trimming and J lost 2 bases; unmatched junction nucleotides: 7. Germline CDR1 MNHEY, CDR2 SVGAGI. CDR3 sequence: CASSPGTGATYEQYF. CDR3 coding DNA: TGTGCCAGCAGCCCCGGGACAGGGGCTACCTACGAGCAGTACTTC.

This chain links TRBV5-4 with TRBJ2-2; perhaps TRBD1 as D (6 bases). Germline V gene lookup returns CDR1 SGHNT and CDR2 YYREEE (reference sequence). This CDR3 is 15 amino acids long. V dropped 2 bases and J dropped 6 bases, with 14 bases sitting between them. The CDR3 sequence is CASSFGQGSAGELFF. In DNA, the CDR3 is TGTGCCAGCAGCTTTGGGCAGGGGAGCGCCGGGGAGCTGTTTTTT. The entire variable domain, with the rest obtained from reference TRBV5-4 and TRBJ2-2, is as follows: ETGVTQSPTHLIKTRGQQVTLRCSSQSGHNTVSWYQQALGQGPQFIFQYYREEENGRGNFPPRFSGLQFPNYSSELNVNALELDDSALYLCASSFGQGSAGELFFGEGSRLTVL.

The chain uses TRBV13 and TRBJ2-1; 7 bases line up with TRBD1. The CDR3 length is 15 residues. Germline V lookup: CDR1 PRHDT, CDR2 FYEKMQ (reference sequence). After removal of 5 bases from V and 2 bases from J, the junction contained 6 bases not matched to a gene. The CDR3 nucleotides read TGTGCCAGCAGCCCCTCCGGGACAGCCTACAATGAGCAGTTCTTC. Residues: CASSPSGTAYNEQFF.

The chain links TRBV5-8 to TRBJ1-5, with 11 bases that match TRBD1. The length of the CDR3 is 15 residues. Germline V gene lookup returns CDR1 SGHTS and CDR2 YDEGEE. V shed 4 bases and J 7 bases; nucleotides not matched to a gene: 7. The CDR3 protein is CASSRPGQGEQPQHF. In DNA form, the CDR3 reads TGTGCCAGCAGCCGACCGGGACAGGGGGAACAGCCCCAGCATTTT.

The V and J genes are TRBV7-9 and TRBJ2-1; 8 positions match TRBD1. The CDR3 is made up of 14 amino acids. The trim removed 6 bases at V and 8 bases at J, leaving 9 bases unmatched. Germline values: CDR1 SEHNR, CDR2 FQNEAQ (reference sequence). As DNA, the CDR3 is TGTGCCAGCAGATCCGGGACAGGTCGGCATGAGCAGTTCTTC. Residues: CASRSGTGRHEQFF.

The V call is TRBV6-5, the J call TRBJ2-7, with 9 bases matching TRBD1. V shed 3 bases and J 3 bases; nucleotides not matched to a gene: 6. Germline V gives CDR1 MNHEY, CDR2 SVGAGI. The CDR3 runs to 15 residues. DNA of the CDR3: TGTGCCAGCAGTTATAGCCGGGACAGGGTCTACGAGCAGTACTTC. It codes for CASSYSRDRVYEQYF.

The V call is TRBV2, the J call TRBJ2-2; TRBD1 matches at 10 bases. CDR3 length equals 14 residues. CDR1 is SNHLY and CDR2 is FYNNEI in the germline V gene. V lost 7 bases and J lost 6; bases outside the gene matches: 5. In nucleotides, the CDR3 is TGTGCCAGCAAACGGGACAGGGGATCCGGGGAGCTGTTTTTT. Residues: CASKRDRGSGELFF.

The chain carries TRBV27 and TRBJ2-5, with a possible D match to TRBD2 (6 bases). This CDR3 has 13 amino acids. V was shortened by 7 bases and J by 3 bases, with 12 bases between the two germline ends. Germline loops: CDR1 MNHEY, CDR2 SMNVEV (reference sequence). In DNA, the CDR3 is TGTGCCAGCAAAACTGGAGGGGAAGAGACCCAGTACTTC. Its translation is CASKTGGEETQYF.

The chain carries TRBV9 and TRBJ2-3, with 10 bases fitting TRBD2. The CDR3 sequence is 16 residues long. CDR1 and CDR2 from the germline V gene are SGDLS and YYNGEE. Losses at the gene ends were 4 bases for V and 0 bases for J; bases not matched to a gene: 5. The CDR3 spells CASSKALAGSTDTQYF. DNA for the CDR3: TGTGCCAGCAGCAAGGCACTAGCGGGAAGCACAGATACGCAGTATTTT.

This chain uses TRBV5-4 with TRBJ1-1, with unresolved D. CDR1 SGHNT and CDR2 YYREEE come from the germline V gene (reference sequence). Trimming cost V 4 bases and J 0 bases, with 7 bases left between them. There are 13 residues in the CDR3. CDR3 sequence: CASSIEMNTEAFF. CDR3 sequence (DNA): TGTGCCAGCAGCATTGAGATGAACACTGAAGCTTTCTTT.

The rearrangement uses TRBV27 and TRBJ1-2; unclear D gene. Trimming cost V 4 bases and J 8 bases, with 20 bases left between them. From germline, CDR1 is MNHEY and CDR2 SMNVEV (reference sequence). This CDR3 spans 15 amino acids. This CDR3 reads CASSSKTRVAGGYTF. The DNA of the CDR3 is TGTGCCAGCAGTTCAAAGACTCGGGTGGCGGGGGGCTACACCTTC.

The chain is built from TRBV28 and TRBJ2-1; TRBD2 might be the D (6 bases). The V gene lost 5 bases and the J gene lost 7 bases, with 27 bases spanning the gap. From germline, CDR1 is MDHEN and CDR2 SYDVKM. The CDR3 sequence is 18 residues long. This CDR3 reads CASSRLGYSGGPLNEQFF. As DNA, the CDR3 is TGTGCCAGCAGTCGACTAGGGTACAGCGGTGGACCGCTTAATGAGCAGTTCTTC.

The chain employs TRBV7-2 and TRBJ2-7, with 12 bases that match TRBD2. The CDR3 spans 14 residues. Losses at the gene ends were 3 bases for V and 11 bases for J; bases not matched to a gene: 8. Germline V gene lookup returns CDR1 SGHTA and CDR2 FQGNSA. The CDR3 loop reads CASSLQTSGSIEYF. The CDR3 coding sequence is TGTGCCAGCAGCTTGCAGACTAGCGGGAGTATTGAGTACTTC.

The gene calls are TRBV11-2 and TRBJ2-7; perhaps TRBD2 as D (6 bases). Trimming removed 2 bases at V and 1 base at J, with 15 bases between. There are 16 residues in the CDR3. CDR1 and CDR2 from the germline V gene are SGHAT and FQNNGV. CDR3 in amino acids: CASSLIGTRPSYEQYF. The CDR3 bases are TGTGCCAGCAGCTTAATTGGGACTCGGCCTTCCTACGAGCAGTACTTC.

The CDR3 sequence is CSVSGGTGGFSGDTQYF. CDR3 nucleotides: TGCAGCGTCTCTGGTGGGACAGGGGGCTTCTCCGGAGATACGCAGTATTTT. V is TRBV29-1 and J is TRBJ2-3, with 12 bases that match TRBD1. This CDR3 has 17 amino acids. Losses at the gene ends were 6 bases for V and 5 bases for J; bases not matched to a gene: 15. CDR1 and CDR2 from the germline V gene are SQVTM and ANQGSEA.

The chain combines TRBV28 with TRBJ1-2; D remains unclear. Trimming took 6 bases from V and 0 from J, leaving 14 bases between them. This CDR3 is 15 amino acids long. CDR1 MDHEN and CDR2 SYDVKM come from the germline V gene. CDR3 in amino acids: CASSSRGRANYGYTF. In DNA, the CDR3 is TGTGCCAGCAGCTCGCGAGGTCGGGCTAACTATGGCTACACCTTC.

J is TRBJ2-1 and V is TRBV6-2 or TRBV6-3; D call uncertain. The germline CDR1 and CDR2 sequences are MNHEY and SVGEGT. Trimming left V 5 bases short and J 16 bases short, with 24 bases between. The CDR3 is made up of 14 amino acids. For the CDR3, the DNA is TGTGCCAGCAGTCCCGATCGGGTAGCCTCGACTTTATTCTTC. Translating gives CASSPDRVASTLFF.

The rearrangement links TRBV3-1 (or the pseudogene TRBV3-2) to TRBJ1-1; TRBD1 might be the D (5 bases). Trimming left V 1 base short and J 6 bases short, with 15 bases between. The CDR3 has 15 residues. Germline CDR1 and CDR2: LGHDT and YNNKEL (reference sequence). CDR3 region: CASSQVSRGGSEAFF. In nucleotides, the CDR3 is TGTGCCAGCAGCCAAGTTTCAAGGGGAGGATCTGAAGCTTTCTTT.

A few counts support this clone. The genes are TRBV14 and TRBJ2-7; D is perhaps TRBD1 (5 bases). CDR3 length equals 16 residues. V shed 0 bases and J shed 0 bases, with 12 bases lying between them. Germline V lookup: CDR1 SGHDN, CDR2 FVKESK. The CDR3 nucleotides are TGTGCCAGCAGCCAAGATACAGGCCTTACCTCCTACGAGCAGTACTTC. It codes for CASSQDTGLTSYEQYF. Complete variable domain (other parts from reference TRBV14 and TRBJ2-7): EAGVTQFPSHSVIEKGQTVTLRCDPISGHDNLYWYRRVMGKEIKFLLHFVKESKQDESGMPNNRFLAERTGGTYSTLKVQPAELEDSGVYFCASSQDTGLTSYEQYFGPGTRLTVT.

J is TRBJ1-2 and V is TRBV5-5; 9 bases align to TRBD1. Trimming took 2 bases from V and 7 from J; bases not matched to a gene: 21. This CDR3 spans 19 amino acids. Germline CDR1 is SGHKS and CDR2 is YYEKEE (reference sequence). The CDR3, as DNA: TGTGCCAGCAGCTTCCGCTTCGAGAGTACAGGGGGCACGTTGCGTGGCTACACCTTC. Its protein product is CASSFRFESTGGTLRGYTF.

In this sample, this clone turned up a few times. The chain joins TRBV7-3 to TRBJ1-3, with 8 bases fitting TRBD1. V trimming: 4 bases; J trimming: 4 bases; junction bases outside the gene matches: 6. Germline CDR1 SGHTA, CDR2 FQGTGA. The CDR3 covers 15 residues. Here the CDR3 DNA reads TGTGCCAGCAGCTACAGACAGGGGCGAGGAAACACCATATATTTT. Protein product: CASSYRQGRGNTIYF.

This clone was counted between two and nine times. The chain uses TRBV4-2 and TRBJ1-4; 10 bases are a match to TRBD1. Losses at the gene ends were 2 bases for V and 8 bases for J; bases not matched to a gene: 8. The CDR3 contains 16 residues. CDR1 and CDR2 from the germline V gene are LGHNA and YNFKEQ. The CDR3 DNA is TGTGCCAGCAGCCAATCACCGGGACAGGGGACAGAAAAACTGTTTTTT. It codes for CASSQSPGQGTEKLFF.

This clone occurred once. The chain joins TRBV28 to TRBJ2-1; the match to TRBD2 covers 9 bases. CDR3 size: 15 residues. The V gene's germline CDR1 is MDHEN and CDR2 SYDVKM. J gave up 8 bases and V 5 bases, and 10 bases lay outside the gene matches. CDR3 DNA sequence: TGTGCCAGCAGTCGACCGGGACTAGCTTCGCATGAGCAGTTCTTC. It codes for CASSRPGLASHEQFF.

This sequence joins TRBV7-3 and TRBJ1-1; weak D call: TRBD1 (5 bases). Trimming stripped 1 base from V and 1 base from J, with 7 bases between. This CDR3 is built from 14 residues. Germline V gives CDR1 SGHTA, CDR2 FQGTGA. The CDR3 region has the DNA TGTGCCAGCAGCTTAAACAGGCAGAACACTGAAGCTTTCTTT. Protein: CASSLNRQNTEAFF.

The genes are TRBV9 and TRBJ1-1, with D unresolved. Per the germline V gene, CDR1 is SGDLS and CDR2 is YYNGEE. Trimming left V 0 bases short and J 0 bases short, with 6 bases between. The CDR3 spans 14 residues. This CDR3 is CASSVGQVNTEAFF. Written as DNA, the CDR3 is TGTGCCAGCAGCGTAGGGCAGGTGAACACTGAAGCTTTCTTT.

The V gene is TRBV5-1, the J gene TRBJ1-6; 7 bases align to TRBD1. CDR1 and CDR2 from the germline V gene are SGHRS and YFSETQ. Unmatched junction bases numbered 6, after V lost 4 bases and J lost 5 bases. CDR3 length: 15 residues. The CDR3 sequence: CASSASGTDNSPLHF. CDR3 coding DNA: TGCGCCAGCAGCGCCTCCGGGACAGATAATTCACCCCTCCACTTT. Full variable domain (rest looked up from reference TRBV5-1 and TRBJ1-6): KAGVTQTPRYLIKTRGQQVTLSCSPISGHRSVSWYQQTPGQGLQFLFEYFSETQRNKGNFPGRFSGRQFSNSRSEMNVSTLELGDSALYLCASSASGTDNSPLHFGNGTRLTVT.

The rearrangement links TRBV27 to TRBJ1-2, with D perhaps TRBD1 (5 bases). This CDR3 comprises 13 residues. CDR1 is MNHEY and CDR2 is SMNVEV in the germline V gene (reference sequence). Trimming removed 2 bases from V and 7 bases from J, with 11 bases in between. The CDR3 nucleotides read TGTGCCAGCAGTTTAATGGGGGGAGTTGGCTACACCTTC. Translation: CASSLMGGVGYTF.